What follows are 8 T cell receptor beta chains derived from one specimen sequenced in a study of T-cell reconstitution after alpha-beta-depleted transplantation in children. Unique molecular identifiers tagged the TCRbeta library. MiXCR, applied by TCRdb to the PCR reads, yields one record per CDR3 protein. The data hold 200,000 to 250,000 distinct CDR3 sequences, with roughly a tenth observed a single time. Here the sequenced sample was PBMCs from the stem cell graft donor, taken from the stem cell graft. The receptors were gathered from a human donor who donated a stem cell graft to a child with acute lymphoblastic leukemia.

This clonotype has only a few counts. The V gene is TRBV7-9, the J gene TRBJ1-5; D is ambiguous. V was clipped by 5 bases and J by 0 bases, with 8 bases between them. CDR1 SEHNR and CDR2 FQNEAQ come from the germline V gene (reference sequence). The CDR3 is made up of 14 amino acids. The CDR3 protein is CASSPWPSNQPQHF. CDR3 in DNA: TGTGCCAGCAGCCCCTGGCCTAGCAATCAGCCCCAGCATTTT. The full variable domain, completed using reference TRBV7-9 and TRBJ1-5, is DTGVSQNPRHKITKRGQNVTFRCDPISEHNRLYWYRQTLGQGPEFLTYFQNEAQLEKSRLLSDRFSAERPKGSFSTLEIQRTEQGDSAMYLCASSPWPSNQPQHFGDGTRLSIL.

This clonotype was counted many times. The chain is built from TRBV7-7 and TRBJ2-3; 12 bases fit TRBD2. The CDR3 runs 19 residues. Looked up from germline, CDR1 is SSHAT and CDR2 is FNYEAQ (reference sequence). V lost 1 base, J lost 0 bases, and 8 bases stayed unmatched. The CDR3 bases are TGTGCCAGCAGCTTAGAAACTAGCGGGGGGCGGTTAAGCACAGATACGCAGTATTTT. Protein sequence: CASSLETSGGRLSTDTQYF.

A few counts support this clonotype. This rearrangement joins TRBV5-5 to TRBJ1-2; D is undetermined. The length of the CDR3 is 12 residues. V shed 3 bases and J shed 8 bases, with 11 bases lying between them. The germline V gene encodes CDR1 SGHKS and CDR2 YYEKEE (reference sequence). CDR3 sequence (DNA): TGTGCCAGCAGCTCCTTAATGGACGGCTACACCTTC. This sequence encodes CASSSLMDGYTF.

This clonotype was detected only a few times. The chain has TRBV5-1 and TRBJ2-5; D gene uncertain. Trimming shortened V by 0 bases and J by 2 bases, and 5 bases separated the two germline ends. CDR1 and CDR2 (germline): SGHRS, YFSETQ. CDR3 length equals 13 residues. This CDR3 reads CASSLVQQETQYF. The CDR3 DNA sequence: TGCGCCAGCAGCTTGGTACAGCAAGAGACCCAGTACTTC.

This clonotype was seen ten or more times. The rearrangement links TRBV12-3 or TRBV12-4 to TRBJ1-1; D gene ambiguous. Trimming pared 6 bases from V and 4 bases from J, leaving 18 bases between. This CDR3 is 15 amino acids long. The CDR3 DNA reads as TGTGCCAGCAGCCCCCTTGGCAGTCTTTCCACTGAAGCTTTCTTT. Its protein is CASSPLGSLSTEAFF.

This clonotype was detected many times. The V gene is TRBV10-1, the J gene TRBJ2-1; 13 bases line up with TRBD2. The trim removed 5 bases at V and 4 bases at J, leaving 8 bases unmatched. Germline V gene lookup returns CDR1 WNHNN and CDR2 SYGVQD (reference sequence). This CDR3 contains 17 residues. The CDR3 here is CASSNTGTSGAYNEQFF. CDR3 bases: TGCGCCAGCAGTAATACCGGGACTAGCGGGGCTTACAATGAGCAGTTCTTC.

This clonotype was detected only a few times. The chain combines TRBV25-1 with TRBJ2-7; 10 nucleotides line up with TRBD1. The CDR3 loop spans 14 amino acids. The V gene end was trimmed by 6 bases and the J gene end by 5 bases; junction bases not matched to a gene: 7. The V gene's germline CDR1 is MGHDK and CDR2 SYGVNS. The CDR3 nucleotides are TGTGCCAGCAGGGGGGGACAGGGGCGCAACGAGCAGTACTTC. It translates to CASRGGQGRNEQYF.

This clonotype came up a few times. The chain uses TRBV7-2 and TRBJ1-2, with D maybe TRBD1 (6 bases). Germline CDR1 SGHTA, CDR2 FQGNSA. The CDR3 is 14 residues long. Trimming shortened V by 3 bases and J by 2 bases, and 10 bases separated the two germline ends. CDR3 amino acids: CASSLGHTNYGYTF. The CDR3 bases are TGTGCCAGCAGCTTGGGACACACCAACTATGGCTACACCTTC.